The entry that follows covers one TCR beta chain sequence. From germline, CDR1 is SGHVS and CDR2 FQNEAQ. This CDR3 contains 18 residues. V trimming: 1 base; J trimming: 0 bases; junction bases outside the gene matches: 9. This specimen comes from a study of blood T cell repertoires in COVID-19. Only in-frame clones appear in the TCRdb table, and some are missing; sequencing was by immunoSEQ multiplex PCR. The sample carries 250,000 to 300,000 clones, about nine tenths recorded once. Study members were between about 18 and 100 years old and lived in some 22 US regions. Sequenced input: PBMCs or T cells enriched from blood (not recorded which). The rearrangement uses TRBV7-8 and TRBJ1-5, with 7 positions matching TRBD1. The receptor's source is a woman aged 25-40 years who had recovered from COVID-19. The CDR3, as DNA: TGTGCCAGCAGCTTAGGGGTGACAGGGTCGGGTAGCAATCAGCCCCAGCATTTT. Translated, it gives CASSLGVTGSGSNQPQHF.